The TCR beta chain described here comes from a study of STAT5B mutations in CD4+ large granular lymphocyte leukemia. Findings and caveats of the study: No patients shared main leukemic clonotypes, though around 25% appeared at low frequency elsewhere. TRBV06-family usage was enriched in top patient clones (8/27) versus controls (2/35).

The CDR3 extends over 17 amino acids. The germline gives CDR1 LNHNV, CDR2 YYDKDF (reference sequence). J was trimmed by 5 bases and V by 4 bases; bases with no gene match: 15. The assay was run at survey level. In the original processing: A productive frequency of 2.59 x 10-5 was the lowest detectable. Generated by immunoSEQ multiplex PCR, the TCRdb table keeps only in-frame clones and is missing some. That table is the source of V, J and clone size, and D and trimming were worked out from the DNA. Counted here are 30,000 to 40,000 clones, less than 85% occurring once; the ten biggest clones make up about 6.6%. Of note for this clone: The antigen is undetermined.

This chain joins TRBV15 and TRBJ2-5; 8 nucleotides agree with TRBD1. The clonotype was recovered from a human donor in good health. The sample consisted of CD4+ T cells from blood buffy coats. The CDR3 region is CATSKFPGTGREETQYF. CDR3 in DNA: TGTGCCACCAGCAAATTCCCCGGGACAGGACGGGAGGAGACCCAGTACTTC.